The 25 T cell receptor beta chains given below trace back to one sample, sequenced in a study of blood T cells in healthy people across ages. For the second PCR, which ran for roughly 7 to 11 cycles, a sample-barcoded 5' primer and a J-beta primer mix were used. TCRdb re-derived calls from the 5' RACE reads in MiXCR, one entry per CDR3 protein. The table has around 900,000 distinct CDR3 sequences, about 51% seen once. Input material: blood. The receptors originated from a woman in her sixties in good health.

The chain is built from TRBV5-6 and TRBJ2-7, with 13 bases that match TRBD2. The CDR3 length is 15 residues. Germline CDR1 is SGHDT and CDR2 is YYEEEE. V lost 4 bases to trimming and J lost 7 bases; unmatched junction nucleotides: 8. CDR3 DNA: TGTGCCAGCAGCATCGGGACTAGCGGGAAGGGGGAGCAGTACTTC. It encodes CASSIGTSGKGEQYF.

Note on this clonotype: Its ends do not fully match the called genes, so a read error is possible. This chain links TRBV12-3 or TRBV12-4 with TRBJ2-7; D ambiguous. The CDR3 is 16 residues long. CDR3 protein: CASGLKSADPAYEQYF. Here the CDR3 DNA reads TGTGCCAGCGGTTTAAAGTCAGCCGATCCAGCCTACGAGCAGTACTTC.

The chain recombines TRBV5-1 with TRBJ2-6; D may correspond to TRBD1 or TRBD2 (5 bases each). The CDR3 covers 14 residues. V gave up 7 bases and J gave up 8 bases, with 16 bases separating them. The germline V gene encodes CDR1 SGHRS and CDR2 YFSETQ. In DNA form, the CDR3 reads TGCGCCAGCCAACCCCTGGGGGAGTCCAACGTCCTGACTTTC. Its translation: CASQPLGESNVLTF.

The J gene is TRBJ2-2, the V gene TRBV4-2; 8 bases agree with TRBD2. V was clipped by 4 bases and J by 8 bases; unmatched bases: 3. CDR3 size: 13 residues. Per germline, CDR1 LGHNA and CDR2 YNFKEQ. The CDR3 sequence is CASSRTSGGELFF. In DNA form, the CDR3 reads TGTGCCAGCAGCCGAACTAGCGGAGGGGAGCTGTTTTTT.

The chain has TRBV12-3 or TRBV12-4 and TRBJ1-5; D might be TRBD1 (6 bases). V was cut by 3 bases and J by 1 base, with 25 bases left in between. The CDR3 is 20 amino acids. CDR3 in DNA: TGTGCCAGCAGTTTTGAGTTGCAATTGGGGCAGGGGATAAGCAATCAGCCCCAGCATTTT. Its translation: CASSFELQLGQGISNQPQHF.

This clonotype was counted only a few times. The rearrangement joins TRBV7-3 to TRBJ2-3, with D maybe TRBD1 (5 bases). The CDR3 is 16 residues long. Between the trimmed V and J ends, which lost 2 bases and 0 bases, there was a span of 12 bases. CDR1 and CDR2 (germline): SGHTA, FQGTGA. The CDR3 spells CASSLSTGPSTDTQYF. The CDR3 DNA is TGTGCCAGCAGCTTATCTACAGGTCCTAGCACAGATACGCAGTATTTT.

The chain couples TRBV27 to TRBJ2-7; 8 bases align to TRBD1. Unmatched junction bases numbered 5, after V lost 7 bases and J lost 0 bases. There are 14 residues in the CDR3. Germline V gene sequence: CDR1 MNHEY, CDR2 SMNVEV (reference sequence). As DNA, the CDR3 is TGTGCCAGCACGGGACAGGTCTTCTCCTACGAGCAGTACTTC. Its translation is CASTGQVFSYEQYF.

This clonotype was observed a single time. The V call is TRBV28, the J call TRBJ2-5, with D possibly TRBD2 on 6 matching bases. Germline assignment: CDR1 MDHEN and CDR2 SYDVKM. This CDR3 region has 14 residues. V was trimmed by 6 bases and J by 6 bases, leaving 17 bases between them. The CDR3 nucleotides read TGTGCCAGCAGCTCCGGCGGGGCAGGGAAGACCCAGTACTTC. Translating gives CASSSGGAGKTQYF.

This CDR3 is CASGAGTVTSSPLHF. DNA of the CDR3: TGTGCCAGCGGCGCCGGGACAGTGACTAGTTCACCCCTCCACTTT. This sequence joins TRBV2 and TRBJ1-6; TRBD1 agrees at 7 bases. Germline V gene data show CDR1 as SNHLY and CDR2 as FYNNEI. Unmatched junction bases numbered 13, after V lost 8 bases and J lost 9 bases. The CDR3 totals 15 residues.

V is TRBV6-2 or TRBV6-3 and J is TRBJ2-7; 10 bases agree with TRBD1. CDR1 and CDR2 (germline): MNHEY, SVGEGT. The ends lost 7 bases at V and 2 bases at J; junction bases unmatched: 5. CDR3 length equals 14 residues. The DNA of the CDR3 is TGTGCCAGCACCGGGACAGGGGTTGCCTACGAGCAGTACTTC. The encoded protein is CASTGTGVAYEQYF.

This clonotype was counted between two and nine times. This chain joins TRBV6-6 and TRBJ2-5; D call uncertain. The last part of the DNA fits TRBJ2-7 better; the J call may be wrong. This CDR3 is 14 amino acids long. Per germline, CDR1 MNHNY and CDR2 SVGAGI (reference sequence). DNA for the CDR3: TGTGCCAGCAGTTATGATGGGAACTCCTACGAGCAGTACTTC. Residues: CASSYDGNSYEQYF.

In its sample, this clonotype was seen a few times. V gene TRBV10-3 combines with J gene TRBJ2-4; 10 bases line up with TRBD2. Germline CDR1 and CDR2: ENHRY and SYGVKD. CDR3 length equals 15 residues. Trimming cost V 11 bases and J 7 bases; bases outside gene matches: 14. The CDR3 bases are TGTGCCGCCAGCGGGACTAGCGATTTTACGAACATTCAGTACTTC. Its protein is CAASGTSDFTNIQYF.

As to this clonotype: One base away lies a much larger clone, so this may be a sequencing read error. The genes are TRBV29-1 and TRBJ1-5; the D gene is possibly TRBD1 (6 bases). This CDR3 is 14 amino acids long. Germline CDR1 SQVTM, CDR2 ANQGSEA. Deletions cut 7 bases from V and 5 bases from J, with 18 bases between. The DNA of the CDR3 is TGCAGCGCTTCACAGGGCCAGAGCGATCAGCCCCAGCATTTT. It codes for CSASQGQSDQPQHF.

The chain's CDR3 is CASSPLNAGRQYF. CDR3 nucleotides: TGTGCCAGCAGCCCTCTTAATGCGGGGCGGCAGTACTTC. The V gene is TRBV7-2, the J gene TRBJ2-5, with D possibly matching TRBD2 (6 bases). V was trimmed by 5 bases and J by 11 bases, leaving 18 bases between them. This CDR3 spans 13 amino acids. Looked up from germline, CDR1 is SGHTA and CDR2 is FQGNSA.

The table lists this clonotype with a few counts. V gene TRBV12-3 or TRBV12-4 combines with J gene TRBJ2-6, with D hard to call. V shed 2 bases and J shed 4 bases, with 9 bases lying between them. CDR3 length equals 15 residues. CDR3 in DNA: TGTGCCAGCAGTTTATTACGGTCCGGGGCCAACGTCCTGACTTTC. This codes for CASSLLRSGANVLTF.

This clonotype has at least ten counts. The V gene is TRBV20-1, the J gene TRBJ2-3, with D possibly TRBD2 on 6 matching bases. Germline V lookup: CDR1 DFQATT, CDR2 SNEGSKA (reference sequence). CDR3 size: 13 residues. Trimming pared 2 bases from V and 1 base from J, leaving 7 bases between. CDR3 in DNA: TGCAGTGCTAGATTAGCGGGCACAGATACGCAGTATTTT. Amino acid sequence: CSARLAGTDTQYF.

This rearrangement joins TRBV20-1 to TRBJ1-1; D remains ambiguous. Germline CDR1 reads DFQATT; CDR2 reads SNEGSKA (reference sequence). Trimming shortened V by 6 bases and J by 5 bases, and 7 bases separated the two germline ends. This CDR3 region has 10 residues. CDR3 amino acids: CSAHRTEAFF. The CDR3, as DNA: TGCAGTGCCCATAGAACTGAAGCTTTCTTT.

J is TRBJ2-7 and V is TRBV5-1; D gene ambiguous. The length of the CDR3 is 12 residues. Trimming removed 3 bases from V and 6 bases from J, with 10 bases in between. CDR1 and CDR2 from the germline V gene are SGHRS and YFSETQ. CDR3 in amino acids: CASSWAGGEQYF. CDR3 coding DNA: TGCGCCAGCAGCTGGGCAGGTGGCGAGCAGTACTTC.

This clonotype was recorded only once. V and J are TRBV25-1 and TRBJ2-7; D possibly corresponds to TRBD1 (6 bases). The V gene lost 3 bases and the J gene lost 8 bases, with 14 bases spanning the gap. The CDR3 length is 13 residues. Germline V gene data show CDR1 as MGHDK and CDR2 as SYGVNS. This CDR3 is CASSDTGNHKQYF. The CDR3, as DNA: TGTGCCAGCAGTGACACAGGGAATCACAAGCAGTACTTC.

The CDR3 loop is CAISAKPGQNSYEQYF. The DNA for the CDR3 is TGTGCCATCAGTGCGAAACCGGGACAGAACTCCTACGAGCAGTACTTC. The chain carries TRBV10-3 and TRBJ2-7, with 7 bases identical to TRBD1. This CDR3 is 16 amino acids long. Germline loops: CDR1 ENHRY, CDR2 SYGVKD. Losses at the gene ends were 4 bases for V and 0 bases for J; bases not matched to a gene: 9.

This CDR3 reads CAGAGVYQETQYF. DNA of the CDR3: TGTGCAGGGGCAGGGGTGTACCAAGAGACCCAGTACTTC. The V gene is TRBV7-8, the J gene TRBJ2-5, with D perhaps matching TRBD1 (6 bases). Germline assignment: CDR1 SGHVS and CDR2 FQNEAQ. The CDR3 has 13 residues.

V usage is TRBV5-1 and J usage is TRBJ2-7; D possibly corresponds to TRBD2 (6 bases). The J call may be incorrect, as the DNA end agrees better with TRBJ2-5. The CDR3 loop spans 13 amino acids. The germline V gene has CDR1 SGHRS and CDR2 YFSETQ. This chain's CDR3 is CASSRLGPGTQYF. In nucleotides, the CDR3 is TGCGCCAGCAGCAGACTAGGGCCGGGGACCCAGTACTTC.

The chain links TRBV6-5 to TRBJ2-3; D is unclear. This CDR3 contains 12 residues. Trimming stripped 2 bases from V and 6 bases from J, with 6 bases between. Looked up from germline, CDR1 is MNHEY and CDR2 is SVGAGI. The CDR3 DNA reads as TGTGCCAGCAGTTACCCGTGGGATACGCAGTATTTT. This gives the protein CASSYPWDTQYF.

The rearrangement links TRBV20-1 to TRBJ2-1; D is ambiguous. This CDR3 is 13 amino acids long. Germline V gene sequence: CDR1 DFQATT, CDR2 SNEGSKA (reference sequence). V gave up 0 bases and J gave up 6 bases, with 9 bases separating them. CDR3 sequence (DNA): TGCAGTGCTAGAGATATCTGGGGCAATGAGCAGTTCTTC. It specifies CSARDIWGNEQFF.

The chain couples TRBV2 to TRBJ2-1; D unresolved. Germline lookup yields CDR1 SNHLY and CDR2 FYNNEI. V dropped 7 bases and J dropped 5 bases, with 12 bases sitting between them. The CDR3 sequence is 13 residues long. The CDR3 is CASKESPHNEQFF. CDR3 sequence (DNA): TGTGCCAGCAAGGAATCCCCCCACAATGAGCAGTTCTTC.